This T cell receptor beta chain appears in the sequencing data of a study of blood T cell repertoires in COVID-19. The junction had 3 bases not matched to a gene; V was cut back by 5 bases and J by 1 base. Germline lookup yields CDR1 LNHDA and CDR2 SQIVND (reference sequence). This CDR3 region has 14 residues. This clone showed up just once. The repertoire was sequenced with immunoSEQ multiplex PCR; TCRdb's copy has only in-frame clones and lacks some. The sample shows fewer than 200,000 clones, about 75% of them seen only once. V usage is TRBV19 and J usage is TRBJ1-1; 8 nucleotides match TRBD1. Sequenced input: peripheral blood. This sequence originates from a woman between 70 and 85 years old with acute or convalescent COVID-19. CDR3 nucleotides: TGTGCCAGTAGTGTGACAGGGGCGAACACTGAAGCTTTCTTT. This codes for CASSVTGANTEAFF.